This T cell receptor beta chain appears in the sequencing data of a study of blood T cell repertoires in COVID-19. At the level of the study: Collection of acute and convalescent COVID-19 samples took place in the United States, Italy and Spain. PBMCs, B-cell-depleted T cells, or T cells provided the cDNA or gDNA that made up the material.

As handled by the study authors: The authors estimated nucleated cell counts from reference gene primer amplification. The assay was immunoSEQ multiplex PCR, and TCRdb's table has in-frame clones only and misses some. V, J and clone size are taken as reported in that table, and D and trimming were inferred from the DNA itself. The table shows some 260,000 clones, with around 90% occurring only once. V was pared by 1 base and J by 7 bases, with 10 bases between. This CDR3 contains 14 residues. The germline V gene encodes CDR1 SGHAT and CDR2 FQNNGV. The V gene is TRBV11-2, the J gene TRBJ2-2; D not resolved. What was sequenced was peripheral blood. The TCR originated in a woman in her 70s with COVID-19, enrolled during active disease. CDR3 sequence reads: CASSLAPTYGELFF. Here the CDR3 DNA reads TGTGCCAGCAGCTTAGCTCCCACCTACGGGGAGCTGTTTTTT.